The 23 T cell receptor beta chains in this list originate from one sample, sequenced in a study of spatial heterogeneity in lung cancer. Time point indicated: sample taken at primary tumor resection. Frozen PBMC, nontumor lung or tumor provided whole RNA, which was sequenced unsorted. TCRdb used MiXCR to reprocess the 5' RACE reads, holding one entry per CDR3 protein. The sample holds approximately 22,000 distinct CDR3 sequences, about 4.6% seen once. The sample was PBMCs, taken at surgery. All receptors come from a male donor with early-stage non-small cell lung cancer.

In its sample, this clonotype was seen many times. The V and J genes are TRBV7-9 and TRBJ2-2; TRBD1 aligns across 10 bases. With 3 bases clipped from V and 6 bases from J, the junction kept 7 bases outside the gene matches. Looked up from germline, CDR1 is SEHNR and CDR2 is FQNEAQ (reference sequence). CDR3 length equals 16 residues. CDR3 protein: CASSLGDRGKSGELFF. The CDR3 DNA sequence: TGTGCCAGCAGCTTGGGGGACAGGGGTAAATCCGGGGAGCTGTTTTTT.

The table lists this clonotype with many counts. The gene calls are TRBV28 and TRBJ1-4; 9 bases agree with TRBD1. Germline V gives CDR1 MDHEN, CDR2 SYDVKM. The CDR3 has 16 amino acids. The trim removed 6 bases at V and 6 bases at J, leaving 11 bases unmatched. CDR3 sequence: CASRSGTGIMYEKLFF. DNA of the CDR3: TGTGCCAGCAGGTCTGGGACAGGGATTATGTATGAAAAACTGTTTTTT.

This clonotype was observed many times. The CDR3 reads CASSLGWTAQAYNEQFF. The DNA of the CDR3 is TGCGCCAGCAGCTTGGGATGGACAGCTCAGGCCTACAATGAGCAGTTCTTC. The chain has TRBV5-1 and TRBJ2-1; D perhaps matches TRBD1 (6 bases). Germline V gives CDR1 SGHRS, CDR2 YFSETQ. The CDR3 sequence is 17 residues long. The ends were cut back, 0 bases at V and 2 bases at J, with 15 bases in the middle.

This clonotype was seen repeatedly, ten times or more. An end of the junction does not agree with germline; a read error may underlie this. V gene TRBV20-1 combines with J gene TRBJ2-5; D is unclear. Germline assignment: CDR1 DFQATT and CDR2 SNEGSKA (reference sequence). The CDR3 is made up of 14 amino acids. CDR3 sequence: CSAGMSGAQGTQYF. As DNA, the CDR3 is TGCAGTGCGGGTATGTCCGGAGCTCAAGGGACCCAGTACTTC.

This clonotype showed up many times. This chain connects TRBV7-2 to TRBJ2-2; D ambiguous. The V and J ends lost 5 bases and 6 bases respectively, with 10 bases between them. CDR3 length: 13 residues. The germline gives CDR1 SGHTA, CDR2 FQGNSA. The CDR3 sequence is CASSPLWPGELFF. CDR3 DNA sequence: TGTGCCAGCAGCCCTCTCTGGCCCGGGGAGCTGTTTTTT.

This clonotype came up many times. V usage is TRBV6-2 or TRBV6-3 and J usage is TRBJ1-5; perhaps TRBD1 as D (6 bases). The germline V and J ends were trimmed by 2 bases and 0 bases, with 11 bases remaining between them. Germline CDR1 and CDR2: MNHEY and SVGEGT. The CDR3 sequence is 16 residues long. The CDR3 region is CASSYPDRYSNQPQHF. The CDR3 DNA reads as TGTGCCAGCAGTTACCCTGACAGGTATAGCAATCAGCCCCAGCATTTT.

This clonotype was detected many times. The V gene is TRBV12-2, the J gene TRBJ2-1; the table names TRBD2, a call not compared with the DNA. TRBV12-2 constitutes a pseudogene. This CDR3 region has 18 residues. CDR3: CASRSLGGTSGRMNEQFF. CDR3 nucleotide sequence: TGTGCAAGTCGCTCCCTAGGGGGGACTAGCGGGAGGATGAATGAGCAGTTCTTC.

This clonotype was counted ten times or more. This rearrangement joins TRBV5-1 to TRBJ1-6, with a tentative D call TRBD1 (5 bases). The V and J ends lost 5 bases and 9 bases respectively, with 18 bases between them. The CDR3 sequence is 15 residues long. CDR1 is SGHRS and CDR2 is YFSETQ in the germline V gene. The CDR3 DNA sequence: TGCGCCAGCAGTGCAGCCGGGACGTTAGTTTCACCCCTCCACTTT. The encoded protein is CASSAAGTLVSPLHF.

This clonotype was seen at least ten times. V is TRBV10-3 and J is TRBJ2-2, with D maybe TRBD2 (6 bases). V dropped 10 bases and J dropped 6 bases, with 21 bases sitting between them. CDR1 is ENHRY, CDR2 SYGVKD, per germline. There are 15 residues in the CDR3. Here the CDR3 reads CATSLGDLVAGELFF. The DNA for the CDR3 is TGTGCCACCTCCCTGGGGGACTTGGTGGCCGGGGAGCTGTTTTTT.

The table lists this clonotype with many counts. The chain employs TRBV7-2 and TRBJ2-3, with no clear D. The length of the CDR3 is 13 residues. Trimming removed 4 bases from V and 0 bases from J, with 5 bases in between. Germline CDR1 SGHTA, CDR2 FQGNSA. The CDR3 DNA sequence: TGTGCCAGCAGCTGGATTAGCACAGATACGCAGTATTTT. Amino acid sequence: CASSWISTDTQYF.

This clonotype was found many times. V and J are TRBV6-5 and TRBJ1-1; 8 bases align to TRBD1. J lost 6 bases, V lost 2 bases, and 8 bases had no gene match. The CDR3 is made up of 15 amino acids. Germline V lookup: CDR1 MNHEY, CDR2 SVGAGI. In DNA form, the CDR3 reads TGTGCCAGCAGTTACATCTCTACAGGGGGTGCTGAAGCTTTCTTT. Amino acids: CASSYISTGGAEAFF.

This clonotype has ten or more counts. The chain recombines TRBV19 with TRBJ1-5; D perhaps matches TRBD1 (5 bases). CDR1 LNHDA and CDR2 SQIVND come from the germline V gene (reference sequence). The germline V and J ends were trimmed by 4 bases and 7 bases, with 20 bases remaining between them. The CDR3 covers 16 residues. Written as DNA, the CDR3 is TGTGCCAGTAGTAGCTTCAGGGAGGGCGGCAGCCAGCCCCAGCATTTT. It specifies CASSSFREGGSQPQHF.

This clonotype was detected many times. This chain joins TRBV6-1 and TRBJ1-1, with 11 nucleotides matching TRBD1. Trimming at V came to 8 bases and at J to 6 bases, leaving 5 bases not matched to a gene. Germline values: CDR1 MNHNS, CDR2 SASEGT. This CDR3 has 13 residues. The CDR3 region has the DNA TGTGCCAGCTTAGGACAGGGGGCTGCTGAAGCTTTCTTT. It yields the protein CASLGQGAAEAFF.

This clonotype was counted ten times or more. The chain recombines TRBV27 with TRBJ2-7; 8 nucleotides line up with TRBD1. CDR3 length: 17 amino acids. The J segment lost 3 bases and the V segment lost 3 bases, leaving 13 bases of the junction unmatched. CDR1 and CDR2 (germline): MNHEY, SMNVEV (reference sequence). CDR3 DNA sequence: TGTGCCAGCAGTTTTAGGTCAGGGGGCGCGATTGTCTACGAGCAGTACTTC. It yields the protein CASSFRSGGAIVYEQYF.

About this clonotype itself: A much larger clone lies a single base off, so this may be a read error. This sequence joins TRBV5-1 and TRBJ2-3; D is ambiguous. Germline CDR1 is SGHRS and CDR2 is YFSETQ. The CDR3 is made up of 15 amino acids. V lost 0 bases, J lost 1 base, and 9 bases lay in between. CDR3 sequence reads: CASSLDKVGTDTQYF. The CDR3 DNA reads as TGCGCCAGCAGCTTGGACAAGGTTGGCACAGATACGCAGTATTTT.

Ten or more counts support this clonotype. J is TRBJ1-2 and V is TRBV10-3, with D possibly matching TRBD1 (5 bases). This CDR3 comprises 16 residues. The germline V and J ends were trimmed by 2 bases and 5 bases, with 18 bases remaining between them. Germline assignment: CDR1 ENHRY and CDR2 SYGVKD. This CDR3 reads CAISEPGHVDPYGYTF. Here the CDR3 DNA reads TGTGCCATCAGTGAGCCCGGACACGTTGATCCTTATGGCTACACCTTC.

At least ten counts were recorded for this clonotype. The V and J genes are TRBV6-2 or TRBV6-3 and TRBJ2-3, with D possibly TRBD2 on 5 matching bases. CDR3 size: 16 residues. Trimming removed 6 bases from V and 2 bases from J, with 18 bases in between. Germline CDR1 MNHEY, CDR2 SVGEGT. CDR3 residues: CASSAGGAEATDTQYF. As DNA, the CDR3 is TGTGCCAGCAGCGCCGGTGGTGCGGAGGCCACAGATACGCAGTATTTT.

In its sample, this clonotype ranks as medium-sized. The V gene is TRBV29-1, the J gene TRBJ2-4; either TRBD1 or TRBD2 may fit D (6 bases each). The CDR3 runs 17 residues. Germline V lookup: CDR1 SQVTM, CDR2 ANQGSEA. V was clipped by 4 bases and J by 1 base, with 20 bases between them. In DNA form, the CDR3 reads TGCAGCGTTGCGGATGGAGGGGGGTTAGTGGCCAAAAACATTCAGTACTTC. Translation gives CSVADGGGLVAKNIQYF.

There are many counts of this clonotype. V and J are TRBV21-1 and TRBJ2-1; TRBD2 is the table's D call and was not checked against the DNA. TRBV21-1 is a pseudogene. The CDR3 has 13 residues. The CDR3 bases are TGTGCCAGCAGAGGCAGGACTTACAATGAGCAGTTCTTC. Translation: CASRGRTYNEQFF.

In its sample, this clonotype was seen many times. The DNA for the CDR3 is TGTGCCAGCAGTTTATCGGTTGGTACGATGAACACCGGGGAGCTGTTTTTT. This encodes CASSLSVGTMNTGELFF. The V and J genes are TRBV12-3 or TRBV12-4 and TRBJ2-2; D remains unclear. This CDR3 contains 17 residues. Trimming took 2 bases from V and 1 from J, leaving 14 bases between them.

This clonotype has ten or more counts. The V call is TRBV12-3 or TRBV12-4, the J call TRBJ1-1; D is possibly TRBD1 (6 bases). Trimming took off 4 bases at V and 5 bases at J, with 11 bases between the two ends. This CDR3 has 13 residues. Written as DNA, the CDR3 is TGTGCCAGCAGTTCCTCGCAGGGGACTGAAGCTTTCTTT. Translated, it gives CASSSSQGTEAFF.

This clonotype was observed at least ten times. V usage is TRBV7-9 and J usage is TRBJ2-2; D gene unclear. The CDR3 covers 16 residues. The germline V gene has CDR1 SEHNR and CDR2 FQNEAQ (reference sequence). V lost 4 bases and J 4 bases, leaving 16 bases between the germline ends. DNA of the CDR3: TGTGCCAGCAGCTCTCTCCCGACTGGACCCACCGGGGAGCTGTTTTTT. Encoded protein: CASSSLPTGPTGELFF.

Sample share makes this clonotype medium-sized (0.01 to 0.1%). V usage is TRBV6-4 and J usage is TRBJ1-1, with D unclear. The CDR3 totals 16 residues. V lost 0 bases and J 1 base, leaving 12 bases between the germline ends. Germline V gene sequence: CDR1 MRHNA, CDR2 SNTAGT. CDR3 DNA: TGTGCCAGCAGTGACTCGAATGGGCAGCAGAACACTGAAGCTTTCTTT. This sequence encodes CASSDSNGQQNTEAFF.